These 27 T cell receptor beta chains were all obtained from the same sample, sequenced in a study of beta chain features in type 1 diabetes. Study outcomes and limitations: There was a moderate but significant shortening of TCRB CDR3s in all four CD4+ subsets of Type 1 diabetes patients.

As every portion of the isolated RNA was reverse transcribed, the sequencing read expressed TCRB transcripts. Method: immunoSEQ multiplex PCR; TCRdb's copy keeps in-frame clones and lacks some. The data show 640,000 or so clones, over 12% seen once. The antigens for these receptors are not known. Sequencing was performed on naive CD4+ T cells from blood. Receptors originate from a man between 18 and 35 years old with type 1 diabetes.

This clone occurred a few times. The chain couples TRBV7-2 to TRBJ2-1; D might be TRBD1 (6 bases). The CDR3 totals 17 residues. Deletions cut 3 bases from V and 4 bases from J, with 19 bases between. CDR1 is SGHTA, CDR2 FQGNSA, per germline. The CDR3 nucleotides read TGTGCCAGCAGCTTGTATCCAGGGGTTTCAACTTACAATGAGCAGTTCTTC. It encodes CASSLYPGVSTYNEQFF.

This clone appeared a single time. V and J are TRBV5-6 and TRBJ2-3; D is uncertain. Trimming shortened V by 4 bases and J by 0 bases, and 15 bases separated the two germline ends. Germline V lookup: CDR1 SGHDT, CDR2 YYEEEE. This CDR3 spans 16 amino acids. CDR3 residues: CASSEGRKTSTDTQYF. Written as DNA, the CDR3 is TGTGCCAGCAGCGAAGGGCGGAAAACTAGCACAGATACGCAGTATTTT.

This clone was observed a handful of times. The CDR3 sequence is CASRGGGRVNEQFF. The CDR3 nucleotides are TGCGCCAGCAGAGGCGGCGGGAGGGTAAATGAGCAGTTCTTC. The chain recombines TRBV5-1 with TRBJ2-1, with 9 bases matching TRBD2. This CDR3 spans 14 amino acids. Germline V gene lookup returns CDR1 SGHRS and CDR2 YFSETQ. The trim removed 5 bases at V and 7 bases at J, leaving 7 bases unmatched.

The chain has TRBV9 and TRBJ2-2, with D perhaps TRBD1 (5 bases). V gave up 5 bases and J gave up 1 base, with 12 bases separating them. The CDR3 runs 15 residues. The V gene's germline CDR1 is SGDLS and CDR2 YYNGEE. The DNA of the CDR3 is TGTGCCAGCAGTAAGGCCAGGGTGAACACCGGGGAGCTGTTTTTT. This sequence encodes CASSKARVNTGELFF.

This clone was observed a few times. The rearrangement links TRBV7-2 to TRBJ1-4, with D perhaps TRBD1 (6 bases). V gave up 1 base and J gave up 8 bases, with 14 bases separating them. The CDR3 runs 15 residues. Germline V gives CDR1 SGHTA, CDR2 FQGNSA. The CDR3 DNA follows: TGTGCCAGCAGCTTAGTAACAGGGCGAGAGGAAAAACTGTTTTTT. Amino acids: CASSLVTGREEKLFF.

This clone was seen a handful of times. Other DNA sequences within the sample encode an identical CDR3. The rearrangement uses TRBV6-1 and TRBJ2-7; no reliable D call. V shed 1 base and J shed 3 bases, with 4 bases lying between them. Looked up from germline, CDR1 is MNHNS and CDR2 is SASEGT. The CDR3 consists of 12 residues. This CDR3 reads CASSEVGYEQYF. The CDR3, as DNA: TGTGCCAGCAGTGAAGTTGGCTACGAGCAGTACTTC.

The genes are TRBV10-3 and TRBJ1-5; 7 bases align to TRBD1. J gave up 6 bases and V 3 bases, and 8 bases lay outside the gene matches. The CDR3 covers 15 residues. Germline V CDR1 and CDR2: ENHRY, SYGVKD. The CDR3 loop is CAISDDRAPSQPQHF. CDR3 sequence (DNA): TGTGCCATCAGTGATGACAGGGCCCCTAGTCAGCCCCAGCATTTT.

This clone came up a few times. The chain recombines TRBV9 with TRBJ2-5; D is uncertain. CDR1 SGDLS and CDR2 YYNGEE come from the germline V gene. V lost 0 bases, J lost 0 bases, and 9 bases lay in between. This CDR3 has 15 residues. CDR3 coding DNA: TGTGCCAGCAGCGTAGGGGGTTTGTACCAAGAGACCCAGTACTTC. This translates into CASSVGGLYQETQYF.

The chain is built from TRBV6-5 and TRBJ2-2, with TRBD2 identical over 10 bases. CDR1 is MNHEY and CDR2 is SVGAGI in the germline V gene. Trimming cost V 0 bases and J 6 bases; bases outside gene matches: 4. The CDR3 sequence is 16 residues long. CDR3 sequence (DNA): TGTGCCAGCAGTTACTCCCTAGCGGGAGTGGCCGGGGAGCTGTTTTTT. Translated, it gives CASSYSLAGVAGELFF.

This clone was observed a handful of times. The chain carries TRBV7-2 and TRBJ2-7; D gene uncertain. Germline V gives CDR1 SGHTA, CDR2 FQGNSA. This CDR3 spans 12 amino acids. The ends were cut back, 4 bases at V and 5 bases at J, with 9 bases in the middle. The CDR3 loop is CASSSSGHEQYF. DNA of the CDR3: TGTGCCAGCAGCTCCTCGGGCCACGAGCAGTACTTC.

This clone showed up just a few times. The J gene is TRBJ2-5, the V gene TRBV28; TRBD2 agrees at 7 bases. Looked up from germline, CDR1 is MDHEN and CDR2 is SYDVKM. V shed 9 bases and J 2 bases; nucleotides not matched to a gene: 9. The CDR3 is 14 amino acids. This CDR3 reads CASRSGAQQETQYF. The CDR3, as DNA: TGTGCCAGTAGGAGCGGGGCACAACAAGAGACCCAGTACTTC.

The chain has TRBV18 and TRBJ1-1; a weak D match, TRBD1 (5 bases). The CDR3 consists of 14 residues. Per germline, CDR1 KGHSH and CDR2 LQKENI. The V gene lost 6 bases and the J gene lost 0 bases, with 11 bases spanning the gap. DNA of the CDR3: TGTGCCAGCTCCCCAGGGAGCATGAACACTGAAGCTTTCTTT. Its protein product is CASSPGSMNTEAFF.

This clone appeared a few times. The CDR3 region has the DNA TGTGCCAGCAGCCCCCGGGGGCAGGGGCGCTACGAGCAGTACTTC. Translated, it gives CASSPRGQGRYEQYF. This chain links TRBV13 with TRBJ2-7; D possibly uses TRBD1 or TRBD2 (6 bases each). Trimming shortened V by 5 bases and J by 3 bases, and 17 bases separated the two germline ends. This CDR3 region has 15 residues. CDR1 and CDR2 from the germline V gene are PRHDT and FYEKMQ (reference sequence).

The chain carries TRBV6-5 and TRBJ2-1, with D possibly being TRBD2 (7 bases). V lost 6 bases, J lost 13 bases, and 25 bases lay in between. The length of the CDR3 is 15 residues. The V gene's germline CDR1 is MNHEY and CDR2 SVGAGI. DNA for the CDR3: TGTGCCAGCAGCCCCCCTAGGGGGGGGCCCCGATCCCAGTTCTTC. Its translation: CASSPPRGGPRSQFF.

Only a few counts were recorded for this clone. The same CDR3 is also encoded by other DNA sequences in this sample. The chain is built from TRBV7-9 and TRBJ1-1, with no clear D. This CDR3 is built from 14 residues. Germline lookup yields CDR1 SEHNR and CDR2 FQNEAQ (reference sequence). Trimming took 1 base from V and 2 from J, leaving 8 bases between them. The CDR3 region has the DNA TGTGCCAGCAGCTTAGAGCCAGGAAACACTGAAGCTTTCTTT. This codes for CASSLEPGNTEAFF. The complete variable domain, with remaining parts taken from reference TRBV7-9 and TRBJ1-1, reads DTGVSQNPRHKITKRGQNVTFRCDPISEHNRLYWYRQTLGQGPEFLTYFQNEAQLEKSRLLSDRFSAERPKGSFSTLEIQRTEQGDSAMYLCASSLEPGNTEAFFGQGTRLTVV.

The chain has TRBV5-1 and TRBJ1-1; 9 bases fit TRBD1. CDR3 length: 14 amino acids. CDR1 and CDR2 from the germline V gene are SGHRS and YFSETQ. V lost 4 bases and J lost 4; bases outside the gene matches: 5. The chain's CDR3 is CASSGTGSGTEAFF. The CDR3 DNA sequence: TGCGCCAGCAGCGGGACAGGGTCGGGCACTGAAGCTTTCTTT.

CDR3 sequence: CASSPSGQGEAFF. The CDR3 DNA is TGCGCCAGCAGCCCCTCCGGACAGGGTGAAGCTTTCTTT. The rearrangement uses TRBV4-3 and TRBJ1-1, with 8 bases that match TRBD1. V lost 4 bases to trimming and J lost 7 bases; unmatched junction nucleotides: 5. Germline V gene lookup returns CDR1 LGHNA and CDR2 YSLEER. The CDR3 is 13 amino acids.

In this sample, this clone turned up a few times. The same CDR3 is also encoded by other DNA sequences in this sample. This chain links TRBV7-9 with TRBJ1-1, with 8 positions matching TRBD1. The ends lost 5 bases at V and 0 bases at J; junction bases unmatched: 5. The CDR3 runs 15 residues. Germline V gene lookup returns CDR1 SEHNR and CDR2 FQNEAQ (reference sequence). CDR3 sequence reads: CASSPRQGMNTEAFF. CDR3 nucleotides: TGTGCCAGCAGCCCTCGACAGGGGATGAACACTGAAGCTTTCTTT. The entire variable domain, with the rest obtained from reference TRBV7-9 and TRBJ1-1, is as follows: DTGVSQNPRHKITKRGQNVTFRCDPISEHNRLYWYRQTLGQGPEFLTYFQNEAQLEKSRLLSDRFSAERPKGSFSTLEIQRTEQGDSAMYLCASSPRQGMNTEAFFGQGTRLTVV.

The chain links TRBV5-6 to TRBJ2-5; unclear D gene. V gave up 2 bases and J gave up 5 bases, with 10 bases separating them. The length of the CDR3 is 13 residues. Germline V gene lookup returns CDR1 SGHDT and CDR2 YYEEEE. The CDR3 reads CASSFGRAETQYF. CDR3 sequence (DNA): TGTGCCAGCAGCTTCGGTAGGGCGGAGACCCAGTACTTC.

The rearrangement links TRBV25-1 to TRBJ2-5; perhaps TRBD2 as D (6 bases). Germline CDR1 MGHDK, CDR2 SYGVNS. V was cut by 3 bases and J by 5 bases, with 19 bases left in between. The CDR3 is 16 amino acids. For the CDR3, the DNA is TGTGCCAGCAGTGACAGAGGAGGGGCCTGGCGGGAGACCCAGTACTTC. This sequence encodes CASSDRGGAWRETQYF.

This clone has just a few counts. A junction boundary mismatches the germline segment, possibly from a read error. The rearrangement links TRBV29-1 to TRBJ2-7; TRBD1 is a possible D gene (6 bases). Germline-derived CDR1 and CDR2 are SQVTM and ANQGSEA. The CDR3 length is 14 residues. The DNA of the CDR3 is TGCAGCGCTGAAGGGGGACCCGGCTCCTACGAGCAGTACTTC. Translation: CSAEGGPGSYEQYF.

In this sample, this clone turned up a few times. The rearrangement links TRBV7-2 to TRBJ2-3; D gene unclear. This CDR3 region has 14 residues. The V end lost 1 base, the J end lost 1 base, and 6 bases lay between the germline ends. Looked up from germline, CDR1 is SGHTA and CDR2 is FQGNSA. CDR3 DNA sequence: TGTGCCAGCAGCTTAGGGCAGCGCACAGATACGCAGTATTTT. This gives the protein CASSLGQRTDTQYF.

This CDR3 is CAWSVPGKGTEAFF. DNA of the CDR3: TGTGCCTGGAGTGTCCCAGGGAAGGGCACTGAAGCTTTCTTT. The V and J genes are TRBV30 and TRBJ1-1, with D possibly being TRBD1 (5 bases). The CDR3 totals 14 residues. Trimming shortened V by 0 bases and J by 4 bases, and 12 bases separated the two germline ends. Germline-derived CDR1 and CDR2 are GTSNPN and SVGIG (reference sequence).

This clone was seen a handful of times. V is TRBV5-6 and J is TRBJ1-6, with 8 nucleotides matching TRBD1. Germline assignment: CDR1 SGHDT and CDR2 YYEEEE. This CDR3 region has 16 residues. Losses at the gene ends were 0 bases for V and 10 bases for J; bases not matched to a gene: 9. CDR3 loop: CASSLAPSGGASPLHF. The CDR3 DNA sequence: TGTGCCAGCAGCTTGGCCCCATCAGGGGGCGCGTCACCCCTCCACTTT.

The gene calls are TRBV4-3 and TRBJ2-7, with no clear D. The CDR3 is 13 residues long. The germline V and J ends were trimmed by 0 bases and 6 bases, with 9 bases remaining between them. Germline V gives CDR1 LGHNA, CDR2 YSLEER. The CDR3 reads CASSQDVTVEQYF. CDR3 in DNA: TGCGCCAGCAGCCAAGATGTAACAGTCGAGCAGTACTTC.

This clone has more than one count but fewer than ten. The V gene is TRBV5-6, the J gene TRBJ2-5; D is unresolved. From germline, CDR1 is SGHDT and CDR2 YYEEEE. The V and J ends lost 3 bases and 2 bases respectively, with 14 bases between them. This CDR3 is built from 15 residues. CDR3: CASSWAGTSQETQYF. CDR3 nucleotide sequence: TGTGCCAGCAGCTGGGCCGGTACTTCGCAAGAGACCCAGTACTTC.

This sequence joins TRBV2 and TRBJ2-5, with 7 positions matching TRBD1. Germline CDR1 SNHLY, CDR2 FYNNEI. This CDR3 has 18 residues. Germline trimming cut 8 bases from V and 0 bases from J; bases unmatched to any gene: 18. The DNA of the CDR3 is TGTGCCAGCGGAGGTAGCAACCGGGACAGAAGTAACCAAGAGACCCAGTACTTC. This gives the protein CASGGSNRDRSNQETQYF.